These 20 T cell receptor beta chains were all obtained from the same sample, sequenced in a study of technical replicates of blood from several donors. Libraries were prepared by immunoSEQ multiplex PCR; TCRdb keeps only in-frame clonotypes and omits some of them. The sample has about 68,000 clones, 95% to 97% seen once. Specimen: T cells isolated from PBMCs. Source of these receptors: a human donor in good health.

The rearrangement joins TRBV18 to TRBJ1-1; maybe TRBD1 (5 bases). There are 13 residues in the CDR3. Per germline, CDR1 KGHSH and CDR2 LQKENI. Trimming cost V 6 bases and J 4 bases, with 12 bases left between them. The CDR3 DNA reads as TGTGCCAGCTCCACGGGGGGGTTCACTGAAGCTTTCTTT. This gives the protein CASSTGGFTEAFF.

The rearrangement joins TRBV7-2 to TRBJ1-1, with 7 bases fitting TRBD1. There are 13 residues in the CDR3. Germline V gene lookup returns CDR1 SGHTA and CDR2 FQGNSA. Losses at the gene ends were 8 bases for V and 1 base for J; bases not matched to a gene: 4. CDR3 sequence (DNA): TGTGCCAGCGGGGGACAGCCGAACACTGAAGCTTTCTTT. As protein: CASGGQPNTEAFF. Full variable domain (remainder filled in from reference TRBV7-2 and TRBJ1-1): GAGVSQSPSNKVTEKGKDVELRCDPISGHTALYWYRQSLGQGLEFLIYFQGNSAPDKSGLPSDRFSAERTGGSVSTLTIQRTQQEDSAVYLCASGGQPNTEAFFGQGTRLTVV.

A single count supports this clone. The J gene is TRBJ1-1, the V gene TRBV30; a possible D gene is TRBD1 (5 bases). The germline gives CDR1 GTSNPN, CDR2 SVGIG (reference sequence). V lost 5 bases, J lost 0 bases, and 13 bases lay in between. The CDR3 runs 14 residues. CDR3 in amino acids: CAWGPAGLNTEAFF. CDR3 bases: TGTGCCTGGGGGCCCGCGGGGCTGAACACTGAAGCTTTCTTT.

This clone was seen once. The V call is TRBV10-3, the J call TRBJ1-4; the D gene is possibly TRBD1 (5 bases). The CDR3 consists of 15 residues. V was shortened by 3 bases and J by 5 bases, with 13 bases between the two germline ends. Germline V gene lookup returns CDR1 ENHRY and CDR2 SYGVKD. The CDR3 bases are TGTGCCATCAGTGAAGGGGCCTCCCTGAATGAAAAACTGTTTTTT. As protein: CAISEGASLNEKLFF.

The chain uses TRBV29-1 and TRBJ2-1; no clear D. The CDR3 is made up of 13 amino acids. The germline V gene has CDR1 SQVTM and CDR2 ANQGSEA. Trimming shortened V by 4 bases and J by 10 bases, and 17 bases separated the two germline ends. The CDR3 sequence is CSVGVGARLEQFF. DNA of the CDR3: TGCAGCGTTGGGGTAGGAGCAAGATTGGAGCAGTTCTTC.

The chain recombines TRBV27 with TRBJ2-5; 12 bases map to TRBD1. From germline, CDR1 is MNHEY and CDR2 SMNVEV (reference sequence). The CDR3 runs to 16 residues. The V and J ends lost 4 bases and 2 bases, in that order; junction bases with no gene match: 5. The CDR3 DNA reads as TGTGCCAGCAGTTACGTGGGACAGGGGGCTCAAGAGACCCAGTACTTC. It specifies CASSYVGQGAQETQYF.

The chain uses TRBV14 and TRBJ2-2; D is ambiguous. The CDR3 spans 14 residues. V lost 4 bases to trimming and J lost 4 bases, with 10 bases between them. CDR1 SGHDN and CDR2 FVKESK come from the germline V gene. CDR3 residues: CASSPWFGTGELFF. The DNA of the CDR3 is TGTGCCAGCAGCCCTTGGTTCGGCACCGGGGAGCTGTTTTTT. Full variable domain (missing parts from reference TRBV14 and TRBJ2-2): EAGVTQFPSHSVIEKGQTVTLRCDPISGHDNLYWYRRVMGKEIKFLLHFVKESKQDESGMPNNRFLAERTGGTYSTLKVQPAELEDSGVYFCASSPWFGTGELFFGEGSRLTVL.

The chain carries TRBV13 and TRBJ2-7; TRBD2 matches 11 bases. Germline CDR1 PRHDT, CDR2 FYEKMQ (reference sequence). The length of the CDR3 is 14 residues. V gave up 8 bases and J gave up 4 bases; unmatched junction bases: 7. The CDR3 DNA follows: TGTGCCAGCTCCACGACTAGCGGGAAATACGAGCAGTACTTC. Amino acid sequence: CASSTTSGKYEQYF. Full variable domain (rest looked up from reference TRBV13 and TRBJ2-7): AAGVIQSPRHLIKEKRETATLKCYPIPRHDTVYWYQQGPGQDPQFLISFYEKMQSDKGSIPDRFSAQQFSDYHSELNMSSLELGDSALYFCASSTTSGKYEQYFGPGTRLTVT.

The rearrangement uses TRBV6-1 and TRBJ1-3; D uncertain. The CDR3 is made up of 15 amino acids. The germline gives CDR1 MNHNS, CDR2 SASEGT. The germline V and J ends were trimmed by 1 base and 4 bases, with 11 bases remaining between them. The CDR3 DNA is TGTGCCAGCAGTGAAGTCGTCCTTGGCGGAAACACCATATATTTT. This encodes CASSEVVLGGNTIYF.

V and J are TRBV9 and TRBJ2-6; tentatively, D is TRBD2 (6 bases). V was cut by 4 bases and J by 0 bases, with 20 bases left in between. The CDR3 covers 19 residues. Germline assignment: CDR1 SGDLS and CDR2 YYNGEE. CDR3 sequence reads: CASSTRPSSVYSGANVLTF. CDR3 coding DNA: TGTGCCAGCAGCACTCGCCCCTCTAGCGTATACTCTGGGGCCAACGTCCTGACTTTC.

This rearrangement joins TRBV25-1 to TRBJ2-5; TRBD2 agrees at 12 bases. CDR1 MGHDK and CDR2 SYGVNS come from the germline V gene. The CDR3 spans 18 residues. V lost 2 bases, J lost 5 bases, and 12 bases stayed unmatched. CDR3 sequence: CASSEMGTSGSRRETQYF. The CDR3 nucleotides are TGTGCCAGCAGTGAAATGGGGACTAGCGGGTCCCGGCGGGAGACCCAGTACTTC.

This rearrangement joins TRBV29-1 to TRBJ2-1; no clear D gene. CDR1 SQVTM and CDR2 ANQGSEA come from the germline V gene. V lost 5 bases and J 3 bases, leaving 11 bases between the germline ends. CDR3 length: 13 amino acids. The CDR3 coding sequence is TGCAGCGTTACTGCCCCGGGCTACAATGAGCAGTTCTTC. It is translated as CSVTAPGYNEQFF.

The gene calls are TRBV11-3 and TRBJ2-5, with 8 positions matching TRBD1. J gave up 2 bases and V 5 bases, and 7 bases lay outside the gene matches. This CDR3 region has 15 residues. Germline CDR1 and CDR2: SGHNT and YENEEA. This CDR3 reads CASSKRQGPQETQYF. CDR3 nucleotides: TGTGCCAGCAGCAAAAGACAGGGGCCACAAGAGACCCAGTACTTC.

The chain couples TRBV29-1 to TRBJ2-7; a weak D match, TRBD1 (6 bases). V dropped 6 bases and J dropped 3 bases, with 12 bases sitting between them. This CDR3 is built from 12 residues. Germline CDR1 is SQVTM and CDR2 is ANQGSEA. The CDR3 DNA reads as TGCAGCGTGGGACAAATCAACTACGAGCAGTACTTC. It encodes CSVGQINYEQYF.

J is TRBJ2-7 and V is TRBV27, with D perhaps matching TRBD1 (6 bases). Per the germline V gene, CDR1 is MNHEY and CDR2 is SMNVEV (reference sequence). The V and J ends lost 8 bases and 2 bases respectively, with 7 bases between them. The CDR3 spans 11 residues. The CDR3, as DNA: TGTGCCAGCGGGACAACCTACGAGCAGTACTTC. It codes for CASGTTYEQYF.

The rearrangement uses TRBV11-2 and TRBJ2-1; D gene unclear. Deletions cut 0 bases from V and 0 bases from J, with 9 bases between. The CDR3 is 16 amino acids. Looked up from germline, CDR1 is SGHAT and CDR2 is FQNNGV. The CDR3 region has the DNA TGTGCCAGCAGCTTAGAATCCCGGAGCTCCTACAATGAGCAGTTCTTC. As protein: CASSLESRSSYNEQFF.

The chain links TRBV25-1 to TRBJ1-1; D is ambiguous. Germline CDR1 reads MGHDK; CDR2 reads SYGVNS. The CDR3 runs 13 residues. Between the trimmed V and J ends, which lost 5 bases and 0 bases, there was a span of 7 bases. The CDR3 DNA reads TGTGCCAGCAGTATCGCGATGAACACTGAAGCTTTCTTT. Amino acid sequence: CASSIAMNTEAFF.

This clone was seen a single time. The chain recombines TRBV6-5 with TRBJ2-7; no clear D. Trimming stripped 10 bases from V and 2 bases from J, with 6 bases between. Per the germline V gene, CDR1 is MNHEY and CDR2 is SVGAGI. This CDR3 contains 10 residues. The CDR3, as DNA: TGTGCCACCTACCCCTACGAGCAGTACTTC. Its protein is CATYPYEQYF.

This chain joins TRBV25-1 and TRBJ2-2; 9 bases are shared with TRBD2. Germline loops: CDR1 MGHDK, CDR2 SYGVNS. The CDR3 loop spans 17 amino acids. The trim removed 4 bases at V and 4 bases at J, leaving 10 bases unmatched. CDR3 sequence (DNA): TGTGCCAGCAGTGGGCAATTAGCGGGAGAGAGCACCGGGGAGCTGTTTTTT. It codes for CASSGQLAGESTGELFF. Full variable domain (outside the CDR3, taken from reference TRBV25-1 and TRBJ2-2): EADIYQTPRYLVIGTGKKITLECSQTMGHDKMYWYQQDPGMELHLIHYSYGVNSTEKGDLSSESTVSRIRTEHFPLTLESARPSHTSQYLCASSGQLAGESTGELFFGEGSRLTVL.

V and J are TRBV29-1 and TRBJ2-7; TRBD1 aligns across 7 bases. Germline V lookup: CDR1 SQVTM, CDR2 ANQGSEA. The CDR3 spans 13 residues. The V and J ends lost 6 bases and 4 bases, in that order; junction bases with no gene match: 9. The DNA for the CDR3 is TGCAGCGTAATACAGGGGTACGTGTACGAGCAGTACTTC. This translates into CSVIQGYVYEQYF.